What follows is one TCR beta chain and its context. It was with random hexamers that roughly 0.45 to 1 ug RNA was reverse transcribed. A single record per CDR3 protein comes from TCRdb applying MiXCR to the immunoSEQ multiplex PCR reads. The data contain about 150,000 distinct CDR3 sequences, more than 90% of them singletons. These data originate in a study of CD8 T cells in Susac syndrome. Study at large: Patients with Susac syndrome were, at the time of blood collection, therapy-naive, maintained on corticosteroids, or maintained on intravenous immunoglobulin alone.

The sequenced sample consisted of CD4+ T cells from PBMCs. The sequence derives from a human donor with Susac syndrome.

The chain's CDR3 is CASSLSGYGYTF. In DNA, the CDR3 is TGTGCCAGCAGTCTTTCTGGGTATGGCTACACCTTC. The chain is built from TRBV2 and TRBJ1-2; D is unresolved. Germline values: CDR1 SNHLY, CDR2 FYNNEI. V shed 5 bases and J shed 5 bases, with 9 bases lying between them. The CDR3 has 12 amino acids.